The 24 T cell receptor beta chains listed next were all sequenced from one sample in a study of blood T cell repertoires in COVID-19. TCRdb's copy holds only in-frame clones and misses some; the assay was immunoSEQ multiplex PCR. The table has roughly 82,000 clones, more than 70% seen once. The sample was peripheral blood. The receptors stem from an older woman with acute or convalescent COVID-19.

The rearrangement joins TRBV5-1 to TRBJ1-6; the match to TRBD1 covers 8 bases. CDR1 is SGHRS, CDR2 YFSETQ, per germline. V shed 5 bases and J 10 bases; nucleotides not matched to a gene: 5. This CDR3 has 13 amino acids. CDR3 nucleotide sequence: TGCGCCAGCAGGGACAGGGATTTATCACCCCTCCACTTT. Amino acid sequence: CASRDRDLSPLHF.

The genes are TRBV5-1 and TRBJ2-7; no definite D call. The CDR3 extends over 13 amino acids. The germline CDR1 and CDR2 sequences are SGHRS and YFSETQ. V was clipped by 1 base and J by 0 bases, with 5 bases between them. CDR3 bases: TGCGCCAGCAGCTTGTCTAGCTCCTACGAGCAGTACTTC. Amino acids: CASSLSSSYEQYF.

The V call is TRBV5-4, the J call TRBJ2-7; the match to TRBD1 covers 8 bases. The CDR3 is 14 residues long. Per germline, CDR1 SGHNT and CDR2 YYREEE (reference sequence). V was clipped by 4 bases and J by 3 bases; unmatched bases: 6. The CDR3 spells CASSRGQGGYEQYF. Here the CDR3 DNA reads TGTGCCAGCAGCCGTGGACAGGGAGGCTACGAGCAGTACTTC. The whole variable domain, filled in from reference TRBV5-4 and TRBJ2-7, reads ETGVTQSPTHLIKTRGQQVTLRCSSQSGHNTVSWYQQALGQGPQFIFQYYREEENGRGNFPPRFSGLQFPNYSSELNVNALELDDSALYLCASSRGQGGYEQYFGPGTRLTVT.

This clone has a handful of counts. This chain links TRBV30 with TRBJ1-3; TRBD1 matches 7 bases. The CDR3 is made up of 15 amino acids. CDR1 is GTSNPN, CDR2 SVGIG, per germline (reference sequence). The J segment lost 0 bases and the V segment lost 3 bases, leaving 5 bases of the junction unmatched. CDR3 in amino acids: CAWSSGGISGNTIYF. In nucleotides, the CDR3 is TGTGCCTGGAGCTCAGGGGGTATCTCTGGAAACACCATATATTTT.

This chain joins TRBV12-3 or TRBV12-4 and TRBJ1-6; no clear D. V shed 5 bases and J shed 7 bases, with 6 bases lying between them. The CDR3 loop spans 12 amino acids. The DNA for the CDR3 is TGTGCCAGCAGTCCACAGAATTCACCCCTCCACTTT. Its protein is CASSPQNSPLHF.

The V gene is TRBV19, the J gene TRBJ2-7; 7 positions match TRBD2. This CDR3 comprises 13 residues. Germline assignment: CDR1 LNHDA and CDR2 SQIVND (reference sequence). V dropped 6 bases and J dropped 0; count of bases not matched to a gene: 2. CDR3 DNA sequence: TGTGCCAGTAGGCGGGGGAGCTCCTACGAGCAGTACTTC. The encoded protein is CASRRGSSYEQYF.

The V gene is TRBV6-6, the J gene TRBJ1-2, with 10 positions matching TRBD1. Looked up from germline, CDR1 is MNHNY and CDR2 is SVGAGI (reference sequence). Germline trimming cut 5 bases from V and 3 bases from J; bases unmatched to any gene: 9. This CDR3 has 16 amino acids. CDR3 in DNA: TGTGCCAGCAGTCCGGGACAGGGGAGAGGTTACTATGGCTACACCTTC. Its protein is CASSPGQGRGYYGYTF.

CDR3 protein: CASMPRAYEQYF. For the CDR3, the DNA is TGCGCCAGCATGCCCCGAGCCTACGAGCAGTACTTC. J is TRBJ2-7 and V is TRBV10-1; D unresolved. This CDR3 has 12 residues. Trimming cost V 7 bases and J 2 bases, with 9 bases left between them. CDR1 and CDR2 from the germline V gene are WNHNN and SYGVQD (reference sequence).

This rearrangement joins TRBV5-4 to TRBJ2-5, with 8 bases identical to TRBD2. Germline V gene sequence: CDR1 SGHNT, CDR2 YYREEE (reference sequence). The length of the CDR3 is 16 residues. V trimming: 3 bases; J trimming: 12 bases; junction bases outside the gene matches: 19. This chain's CDR3 is CASSSDVAGPLGGEYF. The CDR3, as DNA: TGTGCCAGCAGCTCGGACGTAGCGGGGCCCTTGGGGGGGGAGTACTTC.

To note about this clone: Other DNA sequences in the sample encode the same CDR3. The chain is built from TRBV7-9 and TRBJ1-5; D not resolved. The V and J ends lost 4 bases and 1 base respectively, with 8 bases between them. Germline CDR1 SEHNR, CDR2 FQNEAQ (reference sequence). This CDR3 is 14 amino acids long. The CDR3, as DNA: TGTGCCAGCAGCTCTCCGGGGAGCAATCAGCCCCAGCATTTT. Translating it yields CASSSPGSNQPQHF.

This clone came up once. The V and J genes are TRBV6-1 and TRBJ2-7; the D gene is possibly TRBD1 (5 bases). This CDR3 has 15 amino acids. Deletions cut 2 bases from V and 1 base from J, with 12 bases between. CDR1 and CDR2 (germline): MNHNS, SASEGT. The chain's CDR3 is CASSEMGPGSYEQYF. CDR3 nucleotides: TGTGCCAGCAGTGAAATGGGTCCAGGGTCCTACGAGCAGTACTTC.

This chain links TRBV7-2 with TRBJ1-2, with D tentatively TRBD1 (6 bases). The V end was cut by 2 bases, the J end by 1 base, with 14 bases between. The CDR3 runs 16 residues. CDR1 is SGHTA and CDR2 is FQGNSA in the germline V gene. CDR3 bases: TGTGCCAGCAGCTTACTATCCGGGACATTTAACTATGGCTACACCTTC. Protein: CASSLLSGTFNYGYTF.

The chain employs TRBV7-9 and TRBJ2-5, with 7 bases fitting TRBD2. Germline loops: CDR1 SEHNR, CDR2 FQNEAQ (reference sequence). V shed 4 bases, J shed 6 bases, and the junction held 5 bases outside the gene matches. CDR3 length equals 13 residues. Here the CDR3 reads CASSYSGGKTQYF. The CDR3 coding sequence is TGTGCCAGCAGCTACTCGGGGGGAAAGACCCAGTACTTC.

V usage is TRBV6-5 and J usage is TRBJ2-7, with 8 bases identical to TRBD2. This CDR3 spans 15 amino acids. Per germline, CDR1 MNHEY and CDR2 SVGAGI. J was trimmed by 3 bases and V by 7 bases; bases with no gene match: 11. CDR3 residues: CASIPAGGGFYEQYF. The CDR3 DNA reads as TGTGCCAGCATCCCGGCGGGGGGAGGTTTCTACGAGCAGTACTTC.

The chain links TRBV30 to TRBJ2-7, with 11 positions matching TRBD1. CDR3 length: 15 amino acids. Per germline, CDR1 GTSNPN and CDR2 SVGIG (reference sequence). The trim removed 0 bases at V and 6 bases at J, leaving 7 bases unmatched. CDR3 coding DNA: TGTGCCTGGAGTGTCCAGTTCGGGACAGGGGGCGAGCAGTACTTC. This gives the protein CAWSVQFGTGGEQYF.

This clone was counted only a few times. The rearrangement joins TRBV11-3 to TRBJ2-2; 7 nucleotides align to TRBD1. Germline lookup yields CDR1 SGHNT and CDR2 YENEEA. V lost 8 bases to trimming and J lost 2 bases; unmatched junction nucleotides: 5. This CDR3 contains 14 residues. In nucleotides, the CDR3 is TGTGCCAGCCGCCGGGACAGCAACACCGGGGAGCTGTTTTTT. The encoded protein is CASRRDSNTGELFF.

The chain combines TRBV5-1 with TRBJ2-4; 10 bases fit TRBD1. The V segment lost 4 bases and the J segment 0 bases; nucleotides outside the gene matches: 7. Germline V lookup: CDR1 SGHRS, CDR2 YFSETQ. The CDR3 spans 17 residues. The CDR3 sequence is CASSDGQGVIAKNIQYF. The DNA for the CDR3 is TGCGCCAGCAGCGACGGACAGGGGGTTATAGCCAAAAACATTCAGTACTTC.

V usage is TRBV4-1 and J usage is TRBJ2-5; 9 bases line up with TRBD2. Germline assignment: CDR1 MGHRA and CDR2 YSYEKL. Unmatched junction bases numbered 8, after V lost 0 bases and J lost 3 bases. This CDR3 has 17 residues. The CDR3 is CASSQDGPAGGEETQYF. In DNA form, the CDR3 reads TGCGCCAGCAGCCAAGATGGGCCAGCGGGGGGTGAAGAGACCCAGTACTTC.

The V call is TRBV27, the J call TRBJ2-1, with D maybe TRBD2 (5 bases). This CDR3 is 15 amino acids long. V was trimmed by 3 bases and J by 6 bases, leaving 15 bases between them. CDR1 is MNHEY, CDR2 SMNVEV, per germline (reference sequence). Here the CDR3 DNA reads TGTGCCAGCAGTTTTGCCGGGGTTGGCTCCAATGAGCAGTTCTTC. It specifies CASSFAGVGSNEQFF.

This chain joins TRBV5-6 and TRBJ2-2, with 8 bases lining up with TRBD2. Germline V gives CDR1 SGHDT, CDR2 YYEEEE. The V segment lost 4 bases and the J segment 7 bases; nucleotides outside the gene matches: 6. This CDR3 is built from 14 residues. CDR3 amino acids: CASSLGTRVGELFF. DNA of the CDR3: TGTGCCAGCAGCCTCGGGACTAGAGTCGGGGAGCTGTTTTTT.

The chain uses TRBV9 and TRBJ1-2; TRBD1 matches 9 bases. Trimming removed 0 bases from V and 7 bases from J; junction bases left unmatched: 10. The V gene's germline CDR1 is SGDLS and CDR2 YYNGEE. The CDR3 length is 16 residues. The CDR3 DNA reads TGTGCCAGCAGCGTAGGTGCCGGGACAGGGAGCATTGGCTACACCTTC. Residues: CASSVGAGTGSIGYTF.

This rearrangement joins TRBV7-9 to TRBJ1-1, with 9 bases matching TRBD1. Trimming at V came to 5 bases and at J to 2 bases, leaving 3 bases not matched to a gene. The CDR3 length is 14 residues. Germline V CDR1 and CDR2: SEHNR, FQNEAQ (reference sequence). The CDR3: CASSPGQGNTEAFF. CDR3 bases: TGTGCCAGCAGCCCGGGACAGGGAAACACTGAAGCTTTCTTT.

The chain joins TRBV18 to TRBJ2-3; no firm D call. V dropped 0 bases and J dropped 3 bases, with 4 bases sitting between them. The germline V gene has CDR1 KGHSH and CDR2 LQKENI. The CDR3 loop spans 13 amino acids. DNA of the CDR3: TGTGCCAGCTCACCACCGTCGACAGATACGCAGTATTTT. Translated: CASSPPSTDTQYF.

This chain connects TRBV15 to TRBJ2-5; 10 positions match TRBD2. This CDR3 has 15 residues. Unmatched junction bases numbered 2, after V lost 3 bases and J lost 1 base. Germline CDR1 is LNHNV and CDR2 is YYDKDF (reference sequence). CDR3 nucleotides: TGTGCCACCAGCAGGAGCGGGGGGGGCCAAGAGACCCAGTACTTC. Amino acid sequence: CATSRSGGGQETQYF.